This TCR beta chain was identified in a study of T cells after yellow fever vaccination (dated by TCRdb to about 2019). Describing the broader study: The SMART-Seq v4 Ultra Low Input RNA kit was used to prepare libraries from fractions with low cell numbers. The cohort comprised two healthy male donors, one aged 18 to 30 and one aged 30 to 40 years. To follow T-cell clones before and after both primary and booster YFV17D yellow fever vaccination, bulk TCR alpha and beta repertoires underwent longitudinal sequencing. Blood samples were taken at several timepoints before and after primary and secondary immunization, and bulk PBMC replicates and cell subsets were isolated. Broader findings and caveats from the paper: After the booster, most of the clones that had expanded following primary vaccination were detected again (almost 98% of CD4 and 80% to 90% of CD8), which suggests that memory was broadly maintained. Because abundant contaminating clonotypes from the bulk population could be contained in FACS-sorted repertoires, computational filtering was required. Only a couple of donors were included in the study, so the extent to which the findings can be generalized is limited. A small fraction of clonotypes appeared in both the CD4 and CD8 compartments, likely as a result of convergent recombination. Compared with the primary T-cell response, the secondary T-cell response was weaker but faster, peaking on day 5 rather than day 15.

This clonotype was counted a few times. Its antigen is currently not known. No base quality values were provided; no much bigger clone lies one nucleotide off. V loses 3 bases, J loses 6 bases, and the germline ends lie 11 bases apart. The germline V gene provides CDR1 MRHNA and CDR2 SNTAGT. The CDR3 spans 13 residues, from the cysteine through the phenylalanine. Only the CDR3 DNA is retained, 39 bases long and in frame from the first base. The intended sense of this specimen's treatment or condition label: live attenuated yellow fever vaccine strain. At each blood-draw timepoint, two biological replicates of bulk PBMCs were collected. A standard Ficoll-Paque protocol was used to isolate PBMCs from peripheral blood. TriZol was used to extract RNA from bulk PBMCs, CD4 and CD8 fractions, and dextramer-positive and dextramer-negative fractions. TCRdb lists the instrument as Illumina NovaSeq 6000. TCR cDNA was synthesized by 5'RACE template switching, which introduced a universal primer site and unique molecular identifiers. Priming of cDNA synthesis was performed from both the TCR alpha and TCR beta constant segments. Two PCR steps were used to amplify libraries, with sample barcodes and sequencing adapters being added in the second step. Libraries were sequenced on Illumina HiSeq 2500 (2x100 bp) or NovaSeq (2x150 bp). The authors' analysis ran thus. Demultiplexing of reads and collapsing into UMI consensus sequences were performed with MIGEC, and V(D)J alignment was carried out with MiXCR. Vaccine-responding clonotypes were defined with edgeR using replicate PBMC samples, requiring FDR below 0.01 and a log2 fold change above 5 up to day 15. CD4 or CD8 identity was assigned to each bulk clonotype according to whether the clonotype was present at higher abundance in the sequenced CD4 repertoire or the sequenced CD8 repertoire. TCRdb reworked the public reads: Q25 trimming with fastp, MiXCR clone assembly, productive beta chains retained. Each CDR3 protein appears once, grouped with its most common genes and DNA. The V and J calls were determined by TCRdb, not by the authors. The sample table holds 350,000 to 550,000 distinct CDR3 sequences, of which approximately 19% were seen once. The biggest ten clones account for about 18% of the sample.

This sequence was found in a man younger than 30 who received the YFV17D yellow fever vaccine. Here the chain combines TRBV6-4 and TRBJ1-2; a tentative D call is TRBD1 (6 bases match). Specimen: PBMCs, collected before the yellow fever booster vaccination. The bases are TGTGCCAGCAGTGATTCCGGGACACATGGCTACACCTTC. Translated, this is CASSDSGTHGYTF.